These T cell receptor beta chains were read from a single sample in a study of blood T cell repertoires in COVID-19. Some clones are missing from TCRdb's copy, which holds only in-frame ones; the method was immunoSEQ multiplex PCR. The table has about 400,000 clones, approximately 88% seen once. The sample taken for sequencing was peripheral blood. Source of these receptors: a man between 35 and 55 years old with acute or convalescent COVID-19. The CDR3 runs from the conserved cysteine through the conserved F or W. D genes are given only for firm matches. Where a row states a size, it is once, few, many or the class of an expanded clone; other rows omit it.

j_call v_call d_call clone_size cdr3_nt cdr3_aa
TRBJ1-1 TRBV4-3 . once TGCGCCAGCAGCCAAGATGAGACGGGGATAGAAGCTTTCTTT CASSQDETGIEAFF
TRBJ1-2 TRBV7-2 TRBD1 . TGTGCCAGCAGCGAAACTCCGGGACAGGGGGCGTTCGGCTACACCTTC CASSETPGQGAFGYTF
TRBJ2-5 TRBV10-3 TRBD1 . TGTGCCATCAGCCCGGACAGGGGTCAAGAGACCCAGTACTTC CAISPDRGQETQYF
TRBJ2-4 TRBV28 . few TGTGCCAGCAGTCCTGGGGGGGCCAAAAACATTCAGTACTTC CASSPGGAKNIQYF
TRBJ1-1 TRBV18 TRBD1 few TGTGCCAGCTCACCGTCGGGACAGGGAAATGGAGCTTTCTTT CASSPSGQGNGAFF
TRBJ1-3 TRBV6-2/TRBV6-3 . . TGTGCCAGCAGTTCCCTCGGTCGCTCCTCTGGAAACACCATATATTTT CASSSLGRSSGNTIYF
TRBJ1-6 TRBV9 TRBD1 . TGTGCCAGCAGCGTAGCTCCCCAGGGGGCGAGTTCACCCCTCCACTTT CASSVAPQGASSPLHF
TRBJ2-7 TRBV4-2 TRBD1 many TGTGCCAGCAGCCAAAACAGGGGCGAGCAGTACTTC CASSQNRGEQYF
TRBJ2-3 TRBV5-4 TRBD1 few TGTGCCAGCAGCCCTAAGACAGGGGATATTATCGATACGCAGTATTTT CASSPKTGDIIDTQYF
TRBJ2-3 TRBV5-1 TRBD2 . TGCGCCAGCAGCTTGAGTTTAGCGGGGGGTAGCACAGATACGCAGTATTTT CASSLSLAGGSTDTQYF
TRBJ2-1 TRBV27 . . TGTGCCAGCAGCAGCCGGGGTGGGCTAGCCCCCTACAATGAGCAGTTCTTC CASSSRGGLAPYNEQFF
TRBJ1-4 TRBV6-1 . . TGTGCCAGCAGTGAAGGGTTTCGACAGGCCCATGAAAAACTGTTTTTT CASSEGFRQAHEKLFF
TRBJ2-7 TRBV7-8 TRBD2 . TGTGCCAGCAGCATCACTAGCGGGAGGGCCTACGAGCAGTACTTC CASSITSGRAYEQYF
TRBJ1-2 TRBV6-2/TRBV6-3 TRBD1 . TGTGCCAGCAGCCCCGGGACAGGGCCGGGCGGCTACACCTTC CASSPGTGPGGYTF
TRBJ1-1 TRBV5-5 . . TGTGCCAGCAGCGTGGCGGACACTGAAGCTTTCTTT CASSVADTEAFF
TRBJ1-1 TRBV7-3 . . TGTGCCAGCAGCCTAGGAGGGGTGAACACTGAAGCTTTCTTT CASSLGGVNTEAFF
TRBJ1-2 TRBV6-1 . . TGTGCCAGCAGTGAGGACGCGGGGAACTATGGCTACACCTTC CASSEDAGNYGYTF
TRBJ1-2 TRBV6-5 . once TGTGCCAGCAGTTCAACTCCTTCCGGACAGCCCTATGGCTACACCTTC CASSSTPSGQPYGYTF
TRBJ2-1 TRBV19 TRBD2 . TGTGCCAGTAGTACGAACGGCCCTGGGACTAGCGGGGGTATCGACAATGAGCAGTTCTTC CASSTNGPGTSGGIDNEQFF
TRBJ1-4 TRBV5-4 . . TGTGCCAGCAGCTCCAGCCGGGACGGGAGCGAAAAACTGTTTTTT CASSSSRDGSEKLFF
TRBJ1-1 TRBV5-4 TRBD1 . TGTGCCAGCAGCTTACCGGACAGGGGGAACACTGAAGCTTTCTTT CASSLPDRGNTEAFF
TRBJ2-1 TRBV7-3 TRBD1 . TGTGCCAGCAGCTTAAAAGGACAGGGGTCCCATGAGCAGTTCTTC CASSLKGQGSHEQFF
TRBJ2-1 TRBV29-1 TRBD1 . TGCAGCGTTATTGACAGGGGCTCCTACAATGAGCAGTTCTTC CSVIDRGSYNEQFF
TRBJ1-1 TRBV13 . . TGTGCCAGCAGCGCACAGGGTTGGAACACTGAAGCTTTCTTT CASSAQGWNTEAFF
TRBJ2-7 TRBV27 . . TGTGCCAGCAGTTTTAGTGACTACCCCTACGAGCAGTACTTC CASSFSDYPYEQYF
TRBJ2-1 TRBV3-1/TRBV3-2 TRBD2 . TGTGCCAGCAGCCGGAACGTAGCCGGGACTAGCGGGAGAAATGAGCAGTTCTTC CASSRNVAGTSGRNEQFF
TRBJ1-5 TRBV27 TRBD1 . TGTGCCAGCAGTCAACGTGACAGGGGGCTTAGGAATCAGCCCCAGCATTTT CASSQRDRGLRNQPQHF
TRBJ1-5 TRBV6-5 . . TGTGCCAGCAGTTACGTTGACAGAGATCAGCCCCAGCATTTT CASSYVDRDQPQHF
TRBJ2-5 TRBV30 TRBD2 . TGTGCCTGGAGGCTTAGCGGGCACCAAGAGACCCAGTACTTC CAWRLSGHQETQYF
TRBJ1-2 TRBV6-5 . . TGTGCCAGCAGTTACTCGATGGCGCAGGTACCCAATGGCTACACCTTC CASSYSMAQVPNGYTF
TRBJ1-5 TRBV6-1 . . TGTGCCAGCAGTGAAGACCCGGGGGTAACTCAGCCCCAGCATTTT CASSEDPGVTQPQHF
TRBJ2-7 TRBV30 TRBD2 . TGTGCCTGGAGGTTGGTAGCGGGAGCCGAGCAGTACTTC CAWRLVAGAEQYF
TRBJ1-2 TRBV24-1 . . TGTGCCACCAGTGACAGGGCTAACTATGGCTACACCTTC CATSDRANYGYTF
TRBJ2-5 TRBV5-1 . . TGCGCCAGCAGCCTAGCGACTGGAACAGGAGGCGAAGAGACCCAGTACTTC CASSLATGTGGEETQYF